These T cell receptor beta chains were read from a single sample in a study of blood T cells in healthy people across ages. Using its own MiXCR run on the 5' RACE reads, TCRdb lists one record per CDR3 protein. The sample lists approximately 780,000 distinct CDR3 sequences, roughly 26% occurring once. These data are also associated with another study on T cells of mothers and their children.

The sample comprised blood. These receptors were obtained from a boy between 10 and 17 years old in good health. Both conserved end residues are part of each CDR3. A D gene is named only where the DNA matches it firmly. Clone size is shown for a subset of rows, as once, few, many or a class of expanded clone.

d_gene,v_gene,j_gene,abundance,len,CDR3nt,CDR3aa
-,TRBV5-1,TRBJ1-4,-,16,TGCGCCAGCAGCTTGTGGGGCCCCGGGTCGGGTGAAAAACTGTTTTTT,CASSLWGPGSGEKLFF
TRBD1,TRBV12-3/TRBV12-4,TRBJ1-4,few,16,TGTGCCAGCAGCACCGCCAGGGGGTACGAAAATGGAAAACTGTTTTTT,CASSTARGYENGKLFF
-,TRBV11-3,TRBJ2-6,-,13,TGTGCCAGCAGCTTCCAGGGGGCCAACGTCCTGACTTTC,CASSFQGANVLTF
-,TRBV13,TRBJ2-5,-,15,TGTGCCAGCAGCTTAAAAGGGCCCCCCGCAGGAACCCAGTACTTC,CASSLKGPPAGTQYF
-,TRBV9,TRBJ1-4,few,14,TGTGCCAGCAGATCAGGTCTGGGGGATGAAAAACTGTTTTTT,CASRSGLGDEKLFF
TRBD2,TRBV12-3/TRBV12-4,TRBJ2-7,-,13,TGTGCCAGCAGCTCCAGCGGGGGGGAAGAGCAGTACTTC,CASSSSGGEEQYF
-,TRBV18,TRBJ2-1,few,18,TGTGCCAGCTCACCGACGCCAGGGTTTCTCGCAGTTTACAATGAGCAGTTCTTC,CASSPTPGFLAVYNEQFF
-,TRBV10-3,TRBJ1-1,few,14,TGTGCCATCAAAAGGAGGGCAGGGAACACTGAAGCTTTCTTT,CAIKRRAGNTEAFF
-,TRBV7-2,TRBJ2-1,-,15,TGTGCCAGCAGCTTTGGGGGCCCGGGAAGGTATGAGCAGTTCTTC,CASSFGGPGRYEQFF
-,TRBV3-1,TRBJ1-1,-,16,TGTGCCAGCAGCCAAGATAAGGCGGCAGGGAACACTGAAGCTTTCTTT,CASSQDKAAGNTEAFF
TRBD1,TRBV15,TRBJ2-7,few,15,TGTGCCACCAGCAGTCCGGGACAGGGGGTGAAGGAGCAGTACTTC,CATSSPGQGVKEQYF
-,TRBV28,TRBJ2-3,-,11,TGTGCCAGCGGCGTTTCGGATACGCAGTATTTT,CASGVSDTQYF
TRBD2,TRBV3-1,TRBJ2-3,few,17,TGTGCCAGCAGCGGAGGGACTAGCGGGGGGGCTACAGATACGCAGTATTTT,CASSGGTSGGATDTQYF
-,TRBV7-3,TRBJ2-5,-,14,TGTGCCAGCAGCTTCCCCCCCGGGGGAAAGACCCAGTACTTC,CASSFPPGGKTQYF
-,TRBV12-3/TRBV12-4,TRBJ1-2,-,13,TGTGCCAGCAGTCTAACATGGACCTATGGCTACACCTTC,CASSLTWTYGYTF
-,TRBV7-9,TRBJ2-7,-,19,TGTGCCAGCACCTTAACTGGGGCCAGGGACGAAATTTCCTCCTACGAGCAGTACTTC,CASTLTGARDEISSYEQYF
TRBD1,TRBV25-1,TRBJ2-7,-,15,TGTGCCAGCAGTGACCCCTCGACAGGGTCCTGCGAGCAGTACTTC,CASSDPSTGSCEQYF
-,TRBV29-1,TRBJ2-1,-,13,TGCAGCGCCAAGGGTACTTTACTCAATGAGCAGTTCTTC,CSAKGTLLNEQFF
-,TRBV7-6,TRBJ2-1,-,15,TGTGCCAGCAGCTTGTCCCCGGGACCCCACAATGAGCAGTTCTTC,CASSLSPGPHNEQFF
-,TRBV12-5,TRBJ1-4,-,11,TGTGCTAGTGGTTTGACCGAAAAACTGTTTTTT,CASGLTEKLFF
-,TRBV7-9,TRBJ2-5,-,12,TGTGCCAGCAGTCGAAACCAAGAGACCCAGTACTTC,CASSRNQETQYF
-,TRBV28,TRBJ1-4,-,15,TGTGCCACCAGACAGGAGTTAACAACTAATGAAAAACTGTTTTTT,CATRQELTTNEKLFF
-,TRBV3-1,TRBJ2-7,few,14,TGTGCCAGCAGCCCAAGGGGTAGGGGAAACGAGCAGTACTTC,CASSPRGRGNEQYF
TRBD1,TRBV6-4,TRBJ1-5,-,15,TGTGCCAGCAGTAACCGGGACAGGGCGGATCAGCCCCAGCATTTT,CASSNRDRADQPQHF
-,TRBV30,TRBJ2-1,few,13,TGTGCCTGGAGTGATGGGGTCTGGCCGGAGCAGTTCTTC,CAWSDGVWPEQFF
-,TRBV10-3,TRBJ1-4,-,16,TGTGCCATCAGTGACCGGGGAGGAACAACTAATGAAAAACTGTTTTTT,CAISDRGGTTNEKLFF
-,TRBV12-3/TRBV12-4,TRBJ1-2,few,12,TGTGCCAGCAACGGCGGGGGCTATGGCTACACCTTC,CASNGGGYGYTF
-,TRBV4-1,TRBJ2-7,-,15,TGCGCCAGCAGCCAAGAAGCGAGCCCCAGGGGCGAGCAGTACTTC,CASSQEASPRGEQYF
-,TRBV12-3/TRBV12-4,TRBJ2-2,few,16,TGTGCCAGCAGTTTACTCGGGACAAGCAACACCGGGGAGCTGTTTTTT,CASSLLGTSNTGELFF
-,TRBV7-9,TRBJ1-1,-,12,TGTGCCAGCAGCTTGCTTCTGGATGAAGCTTTCTTT,CASSLLLDEAFF
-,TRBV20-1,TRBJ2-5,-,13,TGCAGTGCTTCCGAGACTAGTTGGGAGACCCAGTACTTC,CSASETSWETQYF
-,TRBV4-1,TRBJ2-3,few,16,TGCGCCAGCAGCCAAGAGGATAACCCAATTTCAGATACGCAGTATTTT,CASSQEDNPISDTQYF
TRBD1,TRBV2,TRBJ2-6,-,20,TGTGCCAGCAGTGACATCATGCCGGACAGGGGGTCCTCTGGGGCCAACGTCCTGACTTTC,CASSDIMPDRGSSGANVLTF
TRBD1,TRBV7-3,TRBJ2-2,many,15,TGTGCCAGCAGCTTGACAGGGGAGTTAGGCGGGGAGCTGTTTTTT,CASSLTGELGGELFF
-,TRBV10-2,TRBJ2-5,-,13,TGCGCCAGCAAGTGGGCGGGGCAAGAGACCCAGTACTTC,CASKWAGQETQYF
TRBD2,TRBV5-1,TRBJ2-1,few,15,TGCGCCAGCAGCTTGACTCCAGCGGGGTACAGTGAGCAGTTCTTC,CASSLTPAGYSEQFF
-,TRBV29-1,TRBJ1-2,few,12,TGCAGCGCCTACGGCAGGGCGGGTGGCTACACCTTC,CSAYGRAGGYTF
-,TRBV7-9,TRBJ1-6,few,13,TGTGCCAGCAGTCCCCTTTTCAATTCACCCCTCCACTTT,CASSPLFNSPLHF
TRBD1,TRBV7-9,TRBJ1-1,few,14,TGTGCCAGCAGCTTGACAGGGGCGTGGACTGAAGCTTTCTTT,CASSLTGAWTEAFF
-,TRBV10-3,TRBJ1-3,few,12,TGTGCCATCAAGGGCTCTGGAAACACCATATATTTT,CAIKGSGNTIYF
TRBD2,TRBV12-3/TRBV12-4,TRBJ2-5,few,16,TGTGCCAGCACCCTCATGGCTAGCGGGGGGAAAGAGACCCAGTACTTC,CASTLMASGGKETQYF
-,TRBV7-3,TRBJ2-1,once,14,TGTGCCAGCAGCTTATCGCGCTGGAACAATGAGCAGTTCTTC,CASSLSRWNNEQFF
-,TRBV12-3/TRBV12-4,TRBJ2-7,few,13,TGTGCCAGCAGTTTATTTGGGGAGTTCGAGCAGTACTTC,CASSLFGEFEQYF
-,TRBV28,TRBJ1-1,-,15,TGTGCCAGCAGCCGATGGGGGGGTCTCAACACTGAAGCTTTCTTT,CASSRWGGLNTEAFF
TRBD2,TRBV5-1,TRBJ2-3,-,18,TGCGCCAGCAGCCGAGGACTAGCGGGGGCCTCTAGCACAGATACGCAGTATTTT,CASSRGLAGASSTDTQYF
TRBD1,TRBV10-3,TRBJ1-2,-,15,TGTGCCATCAGTGAGCGAGGGGACAGGGACTATGGCTACACCTTC,CAISERGDRDYGYTF
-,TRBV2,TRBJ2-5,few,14,TGTGCCAGCTCCAGGGAGACCCGACAAGAGACCCAGTACTTC,CASSRETRQETQYF
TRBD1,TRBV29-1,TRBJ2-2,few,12,TGCAGCGTGAGGACAGGGTCCGGGGAGCTGTTTTTT,CSVRTGSGELFF
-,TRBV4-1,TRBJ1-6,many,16,TGCGCCAGCAGCCCCCTATGGGGGGTAGAAGGTTCACCCCTCCACTTT,CASSPLWGVEGSPLHF
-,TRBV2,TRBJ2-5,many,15,TGTGCCAGCCGAAGAGGGCGGGGGCACCAAGAGACCCAGTACTTC,CASRRGRGHQETQYF
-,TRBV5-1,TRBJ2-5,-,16,TGCGCCAGCAGCTTGATTGCAACGATGGGGCAAGAGACCCAGTACTTC,CASSLIATMGQETQYF
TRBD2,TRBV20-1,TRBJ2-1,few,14,TGCAGTGCGGGACTAGCGGACTCCTACAATGAGCAGTTCTTC,CSAGLADSYNEQFF
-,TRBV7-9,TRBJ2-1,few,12,TGTGCCAGCAGACTCGACGGGAATGAGCAGTTCTTC,CASRLDGNEQFF
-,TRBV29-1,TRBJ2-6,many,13,TGCAGCGTTGGTAATTCTGGGGCCAACGTCCTGACTTTC,CSVGNSGANVLTF
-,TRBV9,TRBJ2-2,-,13,TGTGCCAGCAGCGTAGGGGTGGACGGGGAGCTGTTTTTT,CASSVGVDGELFF
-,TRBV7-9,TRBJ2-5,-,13,TGTGCCAGCCGGGCTGGGGTCCAAGAGACCCAGTACTTC,CASRAGVQETQYF
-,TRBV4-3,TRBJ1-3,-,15,TGCGCCAGCAGCCAAGATAAAGCGTCCGGAAACACCATATATTTT,CASSQDKASGNTIYF